This T cell receptor beta chain was sequenced during a study of blood T cell repertoires in COVID-19. Per the germline V gene, CDR1 is SGHAT and CDR2 is FQNNGV. V lost 5 bases, J lost 7 bases, and 9 bases lay in between. CDR3 length: 13 residues. Original analysis: The assay estimated nucleated cells by amplifying reference gene primers. The repertoire was sequenced with immunoSEQ multiplex PCR; TCRdb's copy has only in-frame clones and lacks some. V, J and clone size reflect that table, while D and trimming were determined from the DNA. The sample records approximately 220,000 clones, less than 90% being singletons. Comment on this clone: Within the sample, other DNA sequences also encode this same CDR3.

The source material was peripheral blood. This chain uses TRBV11-2 with TRBJ1-6; D possibly corresponds to TRBD1 (6 bases). The receptor was isolated from a woman aged 45 to 65 with acute or convalescent COVID-19. Here the CDR3 reads CASSPQGNSPLHF. Here the CDR3 DNA reads TGTGCCAGCAGCCCTCAGGGGAATTCACCCCTCCACTTT. The full variable domain, completed using reference TRBV11-2 and TRBJ1-6, is EAGVAQSPRYKIIEKRQSVAFWCNPISGHATLYWYQQILGQGPKLLIQFQNNGVVDDSQLPKDRFSAERLKGVDSTLKIQPAKLEDSAVYLCASSPQGNSPLHFGNGTRLTVT.